This TCR beta chain was found in a study of T cells in Graves' hyperthyroidism and ophthalmopathy (dated by TCRdb to between 2018 and 2021). A note on the overall study: Peripheral blood samples were taken at initial diagnosis, before any treatment was given. To identify TCR V-J signatures that set the groups apart, the researchers used a discovery cohort of 90 to 100 patients, made up of roughly 40 with Graves' ophthalmopathy and some 55 with stable Graves' hyperthyroidism. Prospective prediction of ophthalmopathy was tested in an independent validation cohort of 18 to 20 hyperthyroidism patients and 15 to 17 patients who later progressed to ophthalmopathy. The approximately 100 discovery patients were divided at random into training and test sets in a 7:3 ratio. The study also compared thyroid tissue and blood T-cell repertoires from 5 to 7 Graves' hyperthyroidism patients. Once sampling was done, hyperthyroidism patients were given methimazole at a starting dose of 30 mg daily, whereas ophthalmopathy patients were given high-dose intravenous methylprednisolone. TCR Vbeta CDR3 sequencing of approximately 140 peripheral blood samples (under 45 ophthalmopathy, roughly 74 hyperthyroidism and roughly 17 progressor patients) is reported in the paper. The research as a whole found: No statistical method was used to set the sample size in advance, and investigators knew the group allocation. During validation, the model predicted progression to ophthalmopathy a median of approximately six months ahead of onset, with 60% to 71% sensitivity and 72% to 85% specificity. A model built on a 13 V-J signature distinguished ophthalmopathy from stable hyperthyroidism, reaching 85% to 90% sensitivity and under 84% specificity in cross-validation and 80%/75% in testing. Blood samples also contained most of the expanded thyroid clonotypes (frequency above 0.001), which suggests that blood repertoires may reflect thyroid immune responses.

A patient counted as having stable Graves' hyperthyroidism if no progression to ophthalmopathy occurred over 18 months of follow-up. The hyperthyroidism patients were between 18 and 65 years old and newly diagnosed, with a disease duration of less than 2 months. Exclusion was applied to patients with uncontrolled infections, other autoimmune diseases, pregnancy or lactation. Clinical symptoms, serum thyroxine and TRAb, thyroid ultrasound, and orbital computed tomography formed the basis for the diagnoses. Ficoll-Paque density gradient centrifugation was used to isolate PBMCs from about 9.4 ml of fresh peripheral blood. Total RNA was extracted using Trizol reagent, and RNA quality was assessed on an Agilent 2100 Bioanalyzer. For CDR1 and CDR2, the germline V gene lists SGHAT and FQNNGV. Counted from cysteine to phenylalanine, this CDR3 has 13 amino acids. Only the CDR3 DNA stays, 39 bases, in frame from base 1.

Of note for this clonotype: Its antigen remains undetermined. The junction departs from germline at one end; a sequencing error may be responsible.

Amplification of TCR beta CDR3 regions was carried out from RNA transcripts. A first-round RT-PCR of the TCR CDR3 used the HTBI primer set with the Qiagen OneStep RT-PCR kit. A second multiplex PCR round built the libraries, followed by size selection and purification. Paired-end sequencing of the libraries was performed with 100 bp reads on an Illumina HiSeq2000. As for the original processing: SOAPnuke was used to process the raw data, with reads discarded if the reads contained adapters or uncalled bases, had a mean Phred below 15, or lacked an exact constant-primer or identifier match. High-quality paired reads were merged using COPE v1.2.5, and each unique nucleotide sequence was defined as a clonotype. Clonotypes were aligned to IMGT TRBV, TRBD and TRBJ reference segments using MiTCR v1.1. The analysis included only V-J combinations with a frequency above 0.0001, which together covered 99% to 99.2% of the repertoires. A TCS score was defined as the ratio of F50 (clonal expansion) to E x V (chaos), with BLOSUM62-based TCRdist applied between CDR3 peptides within each V-J. Welch's t-statistics and random forest reduced around 510 V-J features to fewer than 15, which were used in a naive Bayes classifier (R e1071). The Morisita-Horn index was used to measure how similar the thyroid and blood repertoires were. Clones were called with MiXCR by TCRdb after fastp trimmed the public reads at Q25, and only in-frame beta chains were retained. Rows with a matching CDR3 protein are joined into one entry that keeps the most common DNA and genes. The V and J calls were not made by the authors but by TCRdb's processing. The table for this sample lists about 680,000 distinct CDR3 sequences; 35% of them were counted only once. The ten largest account for approximately 31% of the sample.

The sequence links TRBV11-2 to TRBJ1-5; the D gene is perhaps TRBD1, on 6 matching bases. The sequenced material came from blood. The source of this sequence is a woman aged 40 to 50 with Graves' hyperthyroidism. The CDR3 reads CAGSLQGGQPQHF. In nucleotides, the sequence is TGTGCCGGCAGTTTACAGGGAGGGCAGCCCCAGCATTTT.